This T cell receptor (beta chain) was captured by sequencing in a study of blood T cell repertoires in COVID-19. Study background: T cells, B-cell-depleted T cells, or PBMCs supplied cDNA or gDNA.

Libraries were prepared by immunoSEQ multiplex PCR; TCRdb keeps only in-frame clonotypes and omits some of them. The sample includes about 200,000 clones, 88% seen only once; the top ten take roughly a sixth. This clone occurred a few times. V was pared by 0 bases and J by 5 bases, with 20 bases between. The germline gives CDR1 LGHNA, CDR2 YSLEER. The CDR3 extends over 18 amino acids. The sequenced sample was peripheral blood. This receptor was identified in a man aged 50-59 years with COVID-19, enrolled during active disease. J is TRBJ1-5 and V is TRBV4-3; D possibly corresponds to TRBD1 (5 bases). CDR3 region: CASSQEGPAAGPYQPQHF. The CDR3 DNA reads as TGCGCCAGCAGCCAAGAAGGTCCCGCGGCAGGGCCCTATCAGCCCCAGCATTTT.